Listed below are T cell receptor beta chains from one sample, sequenced in a study of control samples from healthy donors and cancer patients. Repertoires were generated with immunoSEQ multiplex PCR, while TCRdb's copy carries only in-frame clones and drops some. The sample lists approximately 160,000 clones, 90% to 95% occurring once. The sequenced material came from blood. The receptors were sampled from a woman aged 18 to 35 in good health. CDR3s include the opening cysteine and the closing phenylalanine or tryptophan. The order of the fields is clone size, V gene, D gene, J gene, CDR3 protein, CDR3 DNA. A D gene is named only where the DNA matches it firmly. Size values are once, few and many counts, or a class for expanded clones, and some rows have none.

clone_size: -
v_call: TRBV29-1
d_call: TRBD2
j_call: TRBJ2-1
cdr3_aa: CSVYSGGGNEQFF
cdr3_nt: TGCAGCGTTTATAGCGGGGGGGGCAATGAGCAGTTCTTC

clone_size: -
v_call: TRBV20-1
d_call: -
j_call: TRBJ2-3
cdr3_aa: CSARKTDTQYF
cdr3_nt: TGCAGTGCTAGGAAGACAGATACGCAGTATTTT

clone_size: -
v_call: TRBV7-2
d_call: -
j_call: TRBJ2-1
cdr3_aa: CASSLARSDEQFF
cdr3_nt: TGTGCCAGCAGCTTAGCGCGCAGCGATGAGCAGTTCTTC

clone_size: -
v_call: TRBV28
d_call: -
j_call: TRBJ2-1
cdr3_aa: CASRTTDAHEQFF
cdr3_nt: TGTGCCAGCAGAACCACGGACGCCCATGAGCAGTTCTTC

clone_size: -
v_call: TRBV19
d_call: -
j_call: TRBJ1-3
cdr3_aa: CASSANRIHSGNTIYF
cdr3_nt: TGTGCCAGTAGTGCGAACAGGATTCACTCTGGAAACACCATATATTTT

clone_size: -
v_call: TRBV6-4
d_call: -
j_call: TRBJ2-2
cdr3_aa: CASSGFLGPAGELFF
cdr3_nt: TGTGCCAGCAGTGGGTTTTTGGGCCCGGCCGGGGAGCTGTTTTTT

clone_size: few
v_call: TRBV19
d_call: TRBD1
j_call: TRBJ1-2
cdr3_aa: CASSIRGQRGYTF
cdr3_nt: TGTGCCAGTAGTATCAGGGGACAGCGTGGCTACACCTTC

clone_size: -
v_call: TRBV10-2
d_call: TRBD1
j_call: TRBJ2-1
cdr3_aa: CASILRRQGVLSSYNEQFF
cdr3_nt: TGCGCCAGCATATTGCGGCGACAGGGGGTTTTAAGCTCCTACAATGAGCAGTTCTTC

clone_size: -
v_call: TRBV7-7
d_call: TRBD2
j_call: TRBJ2-2
cdr3_aa: CASSPSTSGTGELFF
cdr3_nt: TGTGCTAGCAGCCCATCGACTAGCGGTACCGGGGAGCTGTTTTTT

clone_size: -
v_call: TRBV25-1
d_call: -
j_call: TRBJ1-2
cdr3_aa: CASSEAGQGYSSYTF
cdr3_nt: TGTGCCAGCAGTGAAGCGGGGCAGGGGTACAGTAGCTACACCTTC

clone_size: -
v_call: TRBV19
d_call: -
j_call: TRBJ1-4
cdr3_aa: CASRTDGTFEKLFF
cdr3_nt: TGTGCCAGCAGAACGGACGGGACTTTCGAAAAACTGTTTTTT

clone_size: -
v_call: TRBV20-1
d_call: -
j_call: TRBJ1-1
cdr3_aa: CSAPRYTEAFF
cdr3_nt: TGCAGTGCCCCCCGGTACACTGAAGCTTTCTTT

clone_size: once
v_call: TRBV11-3
d_call: -
j_call: TRBJ1-4
cdr3_aa: CARSREKLFF
cdr3_nt: TGTGCCAGGTCGCGTGAAAAACTGTTTTTT

clone_size: -
v_call: TRBV6-5
d_call: TRBD1
j_call: TRBJ1-2
cdr3_aa: CASRDSTGIEVYTF
cdr3_nt: TGTGCCAGCAGGGACTCGACAGGGATCGAGGTCTACACCTTC

clone_size: -
v_call: TRBV19
d_call: TRBD1
j_call: TRBJ1-2
cdr3_aa: CASSNKGTGGRYTF
cdr3_nt: TGTGCCAGTAGCAACAAAGGGACAGGGGGCCGCTACACCTTC

clone_size: -
v_call: TRBV7-9
d_call: TRBD1
j_call: TRBJ1-1
cdr3_aa: CASSPWTGGGTEAFF
cdr3_nt: TGTGCCAGCAGCCCCTGGACAGGGGGCGGAACTGAAGCTTTCTTT

clone_size: -
v_call: TRBV4-1
d_call: -
j_call: TRBJ1-1
cdr3_aa: CASSRPLGRTEAFF
cdr3_nt: TGCGCCAGCAGCCGCCCTTTGGGGAGGACTGAAGCTTTCTTT

clone_size: -
v_call: TRBV10-3
d_call: -
j_call: TRBJ2-1
cdr3_aa: CAISERGHEQFF
cdr3_nt: TGTGCCATCAGTGAGAGGGGCCATGAGCAGTTCTTC

clone_size: -
v_call: TRBV5-1
d_call: -
j_call: TRBJ1-2
cdr3_aa: CASSLGQENGYTF
cdr3_nt: TGCGCCAGCAGCTTGGGGCAGGAGAATGGCTACACCTTC

clone_size: -
v_call: TRBV28
d_call: TRBD1
j_call: TRBJ1-2
cdr3_aa: CASTTSRGRDYGYTF
cdr3_nt: TGTGCCAGCACCACGAGCAGGGGGCGAGACTATGGCTACACCTTC

clone_size: -
v_call: TRBV27
d_call: -
j_call: TRBJ1-5
cdr3_aa: CASSSMPVGGQPQHF
cdr3_nt: TGTGCCAGCAGCTCCATGCCCGTGGGGGGTCAGCCCCAGCATTTT

clone_size: -
v_call: TRBV19
d_call: -
j_call: TRBJ2-7
cdr3_aa: CASSNKVSSYEQYF
cdr3_nt: TGTGCCAGTAGTAATAAGGTGTCCTCCTACGAGCAGTACTTC

clone_size: -
v_call: TRBV6-5
d_call: TRBD1
j_call: TRBJ1-1
cdr3_aa: CASTGGGTLNTEAFF
cdr3_nt: TGTGCCAGCACAGGGGGCGGGACCTTGAACACTGAAGCTTTCTTT

clone_size: -
v_call: TRBV14
d_call: -
j_call: TRBJ2-3
cdr3_aa: CASSLYRTDTQYF
cdr3_nt: TGTGCCAGCAGCCTTTACCGCACAGATACGCAGTATTTT

clone_size: -
v_call: TRBV11-3
d_call: -
j_call: TRBJ1-6
cdr3_aa: CASSLGPRSPLHF
cdr3_nt: TGTGCCAGCAGCTTAGGACCCAGGTCACCCCTCCACTTT

clone_size: -
v_call: TRBV28
d_call: TRBD1
j_call: TRBJ2-4
cdr3_aa: CASRRPWDRGGYKNIQYF
cdr3_nt: TGTGCCAGCAGACGGCCTTGGGACAGGGGCGGCTACAAAAACATTCAGTACTTC

clone_size: -
v_call: TRBV7-7
d_call: -
j_call: TRBJ2-7
cdr3_aa: CASSLVNGEQYF
cdr3_nt: TGTGCTAGCAGCTTAGTCAACGGCGAGCAGTACTTC

clone_size: -
v_call: TRBV7-7
d_call: TRBD2
j_call: TRBJ2-5
cdr3_aa: CASSLVPPLGEAGVEETQYF
cdr3_nt: TGTGCTAGCAGCTTAGTTCCCCCTCTTGGGGAGGCGGGAGTTGAGGAGACCCAGTACTTC

clone_size: -
v_call: TRBV4-3
d_call: TRBD2
j_call: TRBJ2-7
cdr3_aa: CASSQNIAGGIHEQYF
cdr3_nt: TGCGCCAGCAGCCAAAACATAGCGGGAGGGATCCACGAGCAGTACTTC

clone_size: -
v_call: TRBV5-5
d_call: TRBD1
j_call: TRBJ1-3
cdr3_aa: CASSWDRSSGNTIYF
cdr3_nt: TGTGCCAGCAGCTGGGACAGGAGCTCTGGAAACACCATATATTTT

clone_size: -
v_call: TRBV24-1
d_call: -
j_call: TRBJ2-3
cdr3_aa: CATSDLQGGTDTQYF
cdr3_nt: TGTGCCACCAGTGATTTGCAGGGAGGCACAGATACGCAGTATTTT

clone_size: -
v_call: TRBV6-5
d_call: -
j_call: TRBJ1-1
cdr3_aa: CASSYSIRGATEAFF
cdr3_nt: TGTGCCAGCAGTTACTCGATCCGGGGGGCCACTGAAGCTTTCTTT

clone_size: -
v_call: TRBV10-3
d_call: -
j_call: TRBJ1-3
cdr3_aa: CAISDRVNSGNTIYF
cdr3_nt: TGTGCCATCAGTGATAGGGTCAACTCTGGAAACACCATATATTTT

clone_size: -
v_call: TRBV5-1
d_call: -
j_call: TRBJ1-1
cdr3_aa: CASSFWGGLNTEAFF
cdr3_nt: TGCGCCAGCAGCTTCTGGGGAGGGTTGAACACTGAAGCTTTCTTT

clone_size: -
v_call: TRBV28
d_call: -
j_call: TRBJ2-7
cdr3_aa: CASSLGHTGFNYEQYF
cdr3_nt: TGTGCCAGCAGCCTAGGCCACACAGGATTTAACTACGAGCAGTACTTC

clone_size: -
v_call: TRBV7-9
d_call: TRBD1
j_call: TRBJ1-1
cdr3_aa: CASSPRTGVEAFF
cdr3_nt: TGTGCCAGCAGCCCAAGGACAGGGGTTGAAGCTTTCTTT

clone_size: -
v_call: TRBV11-3
d_call: -
j_call: TRBJ2-3
cdr3_aa: CASSLSGDTQYF
cdr3_nt: TGTGCCAGCAGCTTATCCGGAGATACGCAGTATTTT

clone_size: -
v_call: TRBV6-2/TRBV6-3
d_call: -
j_call: TRBJ2-1
cdr3_aa: CASSSGPINEQFF
cdr3_nt: TGTGCCAGCAGCTCCGGACCTATCAATGAGCAGTTCTTC

clone_size: once
v_call: TRBV6-6
d_call: -
j_call: TRBJ2-1
cdr3_aa: CASSYSANPTYNEQFF
cdr3_nt: TGTGCCAGCAGTTACTCTGCGAATCCCACCTACAATGAGCAGTTCTTC

clone_size: -
v_call: TRBV14
d_call: -
j_call: TRBJ1-1
cdr3_aa: CASSQAGVTLNTEAFF
cdr3_nt: TGTGCCAGCAGCCAAGCCGGAGTGACACTGAACACTGAAGCTTTCTTT

clone_size: -
v_call: TRBV12-3/TRBV12-4
d_call: -
j_call: TRBJ1-1
cdr3_aa: CASSQAGTEAFF
cdr3_nt: TGTGCCAGCAGCCAGGCCGGGACTGAAGCTTTCTTT

clone_size: once
v_call: TRBV6-6
d_call: -
j_call: TRBJ2-4
cdr3_aa: CASSSDGNIQYF
cdr3_nt: TGTGCCAGCAGTTCGGACGGAAACATTCAGTACTTC

clone_size: -
v_call: TRBV19
d_call: -
j_call: TRBJ2-1
cdr3_aa: CASSGRTDSYNEQFF
cdr3_nt: TGTGCCAGTAGTGGACGCACCGACTCCTACAATGAGCAGTTCTTC

clone_size: -
v_call: TRBV6-5
d_call: -
j_call: TRBJ1-2
cdr3_aa: CASTPGRQGFYGYTF
cdr3_nt: TGTGCCAGCACCCCGGGACGGCAGGGGTTCTATGGCTACACCTTC